This T cell receptor beta chain was identified during a study of blood T cells in healthy people across ages. Looking at the study overall: About one barcoded beta molecule per two T cells came from capture by template switching.

Details on this clonotype: Its matching antigen is unknown.

The CDR3 runs to 13 residues. The germline CDR1 and CDR2 sequences are SGHTA and FQGNSA. A second about 6 to 11 cycle PCR used barcoded and J-beta primers. A 12-random-nucleotide template-switch adaptor tagged each cDNA molecule. TCRdb used MiXCR to reprocess the 5' RACE reads, holding one entry per CDR3 protein. The profile shows 950,000 to 1,200,000 distinct CDR3 sequences, roughly two fifths of them singletons. Overall study results and limits: A roughly linear fall in TCR beta diversity per million T cells was seen with increasing age. Researchers judged that diversity estimates from one million T cells fell short of true values.

The source of this sequence is a young man in good health. Sequenced: blood. V and J are TRBV7-2 and TRBJ2-7; D unresolved. The DNA end is more similar to TRBJ2-5, so the J call may be wrong. CDR3 in amino acids: CASSSRNQETQYF. The CDR3 DNA sequence: TGTGCCAGCAGCTCCAGAAACCAAGAGACCCAGTACTTC.